This is a list of T cell receptor beta chains from one sample in a study of T-cell memory formation after mild COVID-19. TCRdb used MiXCR to reprocess the 5' RACE reads, holding one entry per CDR3 protein. The sample yields about 560,000 distinct CDR3 sequences, about 20% seen once. Material for sequencing was PBMCs or a T cell subset sorted from them (not recorded which). The receptors were gathered from an adult woman who had mild COVID-19 (a few samples of this study predate the infection). Cell type and time point are not known. Both conserved end residues are part of each CDR3. Each record gives: J gene, clone size, D gene, V gene, CDR3 protein, CDR3 DNA. The D gene is left open where the match is weak. Some rows have no size entry. The others give once, few or many, or a class for an expanded clone.

>TRBJ1-2|.|TRBD1|TRBV5-1
CASSERDSEMDGYTF
TGCGCCAGCAGCGAGAGGGACAGCGAGATGGATGGCTACACCTTC
>TRBJ2-2|once|.|TRBV29-1
CSVIDRANTGELFF
TGCAGCGTGATAGATCGCGCGAACACCGGGGAGCTGTTTTTT
>TRBJ2-7|few|.|TRBV7-2
CASSLVGATYEQYF
TGTGCCAGCAGCTTAGTTGGGGCCACCTACGAGCAGTACTTC
>TRBJ2-5|.|TRBD2|TRBV12-3/TRBV12-4
CASSQTGGLGEETQYF
TGTGCCAGCAGCCAAACCGGGGGACTAGGGGAAGAGACCCAGTACTTC
>TRBJ2-3|.|TRBD2|TRBV6-1
CASSLRSGRGSDTQYF
TGTGCCAGCAGTCTCCGGAGCGGGAGAGGGTCAGATACGCAGTATTTT
>TRBJ1-6|.|TRBD1|TRBV6-5
CASSYSPGGLSSYNSPLHF
TGTGCCAGCAGTTACTCTCCAGGGGGCTTGAGCTCCTATAATTCACCCCTCCACTTT
>TRBJ1-5|many|.|TRBV12-3/TRBV12-4
CASSFGQNQPQHF
TGTGCCAGCAGTTTTGGACAGAATCAGCCCCAGCATTTT
>TRBJ2-7|few|.|TRBV27
CASSLGQGRDYEQYF
TGTGCCAGCAGTTTAGGGCAGGGAAGGGACTACGAGCAGTACTTC
>TRBJ2-1|few|.|TRBV5-4
CASSLLLARNEQFF
TGTGCCAGCAGCTTGCTGCTAGCCCGCAATGAGCAGTTCTTC
>TRBJ1-1|few|.|TRBV12-3/TRBV12-4
CASSLGGLTNTEAFF
TGTGCCAGCAGTTTAGGGGGATTAACCAACACTGAAGCTTTCTTT
>TRBJ2-1|many|.|TRBV5-5
CASSRSVMDADNEQFF
TGTGCCAGCAGCAGATCCGTGATGGACGCGGACAATGAGCAGTTCTTC
>TRBJ2-3|few|.|TRBV5-1
CASTYGTSKSTDTQYF
TGCGCCAGCACGTACGGGACTTCCAAAAGCACAGATACGCAGTATTTT
>TRBJ1-5|many|TRBD1|TRBV5-1
CASSLGQGGNQPQHF
TGTGCCAGCAGCCTTGGACAGGGCGGAAATCAGCCCCAGCATTTT
>TRBJ1-1|few|.|TRBV29-1
CSVGRQGNTEAFF
TGCAGCGTTGGGCGGCAGGGCAACACTGAAGCTTTCTTT
>TRBJ1-2|.|.|TRBV6-2/TRBV6-3
CASSYSMGEPYGYTF
TGTGCCAGCAGTTACTCGATGGGGGAACCTTATGGCTACACCTTC
>TRBJ2-2|.|.|TRBV7-2
CASTVSGELFF
TGTGCCAGCACCGTGTCCGGGGAGCTGTTTTTT
>TRBJ2-1|.|TRBD1|TRBV12-3/TRBV12-4
CASSSTGGRGNQQFF
TGTGCCAGCAGTTCAACAGGGGGGAGAGGCAATCAGCAGTTCTTC
>TRBJ2-7|few|.|TRBV7-3
CASSLTSKHEQYF
TGTGCCAGCAGCTTAACCTCTAAGCACGAGCAGTACTTC
>TRBJ2-3|many|.|TRBV15
CATSRGGSDTQYF
TGTGCCACCAGCAGAGGTGGTTCCGATACGCAGTATTTT
>TRBJ1-1|few|.|TRBV11-3
CASSTDSPLNTEAFF
TGTGCCAGCAGCACCGACAGCCCTTTGAACACTGAAGCTTTCTTT
>TRBJ2-7|.|TRBD2|TRBV7-2
CASSLLGGGRAYEQYF
TGTGCCAGCAGCTTACTGGGTGGCGGGAGAGCCTACGAGCAGTACTTC
>TRBJ1-5|many|.|TRBV12-3/TRBV12-4
CASSFGSPPQHF
TGTGCCAGCAGTTTCGGGTCCCCGCCCCAGCATTTT
>TRBJ2-2|.|.|TRBV30
CAWAEYGTLVTGELFF
TGTGCCTGGGCTGAGTATGGGACACTGGTCACCGGGGAGCTGTTTTTT
>TRBJ2-1|.|TRBD2|TRBV27
CASSSPSGGHANNEQFF
TGTGCCAGCAGTTCCCCCTCGGGGGGTCATGCGAACAATGAGCAGTTCTTC
>TRBJ2-3|few|TRBD2|TRBV11-2
CASSTGTSADTQYF
TGTGCCAGCAGCACCGGGACTAGCGCAGATACGCAGTATTTT
>TRBJ2-2|few|TRBD2|TRBV5-5
CASSVRGGRGTGELFF
TGTGCCAGCAGCGTGCGGGGGGGCCGGGGCACCGGGGAGCTGTTTTTT
>TRBJ1-6|.|TRBD1|TRBV6-1
CASSGVGQGNSPLHF
TGTGCCAGCAGTGGCGTTGGACAGGGGAATTCACCCCTCCACTTT
>TRBJ1-1|few|.|TRBV12-3/TRBV12-4
CASSLTEAFF
TGTGCCAGCAGTTTGACTGAAGCTTTCTTT
>TRBJ1-2|few|.|TRBV4-3
CASSQDQGSYGYTF
TGCGCCAGCAGCCAGGACCAGGGAAGCTATGGCTACACCTTC
>TRBJ2-1|.|TRBD2|TRBV18
CASSPTHSGGSYNEQFF
TGTGCCAGCTCACCGACCCATAGCGGGGGCTCCTACAATGAGCAGTTCTTC
>TRBJ2-1|few|TRBD2|TRBV2
CASRRLANNEQFF
TGTGCCAGCAGGCGACTAGCCAACAATGAGCAGTTCTTC
>TRBJ1-2|.|TRBD1|TRBV9
CASSVGDSNYGYTF
TGTGCCAGCAGCGTTGGGGACAGCAACTATGGCTACACCTTC
>TRBJ2-1|few|TRBD1|TRBV12-5
CASGLVNSLGTGEYNEQFF
TGTGCTAGTGGTTTGGTCAACTCTTTGGGGACAGGGGAGTACAATGAGCAGTTCTTC
>TRBJ1-5|once|TRBD1|TRBV19
CASSKRDRLSNQPQHF
TGTGCCAGTAGTAAACGGGACAGGCTTTCAAATCAGCCCCAGCATTTT
>TRBJ2-5|many|TRBD1|TRBV5-6
CASSATTGDQETQYF
TGTGCCAGCAGCGCAACCACAGGGGACCAAGAGACCCAGTACTTC
>TRBJ2-7|few|TRBD2|TRBV18
CASSPPGLAGASYEQYF
TGTGCCAGCTCACCACCGGGGCTAGCGGGAGCTTCCTACGAGCAGTACTTC
>TRBJ1-1|.|.|TRBV4-2
CASSHPVTAMNTEAFF
TGTGCCAGCAGCCACCCCGTGACAGCGATGAACACTGAAGCTTTCTTT
>TRBJ2-1|few|TRBD1|TRBV28
CASRDRGRNEQFF
TGTGCCAGTCGGGACAGGGGGCGTAATGAGCAGTTCTTC
>TRBJ2-3|.|TRBD1|TRBV7-3
CASSQRTGIEDTQYF
TGTGCCAGCAGCCAACGGACAGGGATTGAAGATACGCAGTATTTT
>TRBJ2-2|.|.|TRBV6-5
CASSYDRISATGELFF
TGTGCCAGCAGTTACGACAGGATCTCGGCAACCGGGGAGCTGTTTTTT
>TRBJ1-5|few|.|TRBV10-3
CAISESPDRAQPQHF
TGTGCCATCAGTGAGTCTCCGGATCGGGCCCAGCCCCAGCATTTT
>TRBJ1-1|many|.|TRBV20-1
CSARSSGETSGETEAFF
TGCAGTGCTAGGTCCAGTGGGGAAACGTCGGGTGAGACTGAAGCTTTCTTT
>TRBJ2-1|few|TRBD1|TRBV5-6
CASSLAGQGAYNEQFF
TGTGCCAGCAGCTTGGCGGGACAGGGGGCCTACAATGAGCAGTTCTTC
>TRBJ2-7|few|.|TRBV19
CASSLTPRSYEQYF
TGTGCCAGTAGTTTAACCCCGCGATCCTACGAGCAGTACTTC
>TRBJ2-3|.|.|TRBV11-2
CASSLTNHGADTQYF
TGTGCCAGCAGCCTCACTAATCATGGCGCAGATACGCAGTATTTT
>TRBJ1-6|.|TRBD1|TRBV9
CASSVGTGFNSPLHF
TGTGCCAGCAGCGTAGGGACAGGGTTCAATTCACCCCTCCACTTT
>TRBJ1-5|.|TRBD1|TRBV10-3
CAISTGVNQPQHF
TGTGCCATCAGCACAGGGGTCAATCAGCCCCAGCATTTT
>TRBJ1-2|.|.|TRBV7-2
CASSIDVGQYGYTF
TGTGCCAGCAGCATCGACGTAGGACAGTATGGCTACACCTTC
>TRBJ2-3|few|TRBD2|TRBV7-9
CASSSREGSDTQYF
TGTGCCAGCAGCTCACGGGAGGGCTCAGATACGCAGTATTTT
>TRBJ2-1|few|.|TRBV6-5
CASSYFSLAFRPYEQFF
TGTGCCAGCAGTTACTTTTCTTTAGCGTTCCGGCCATATGAGCAGTTCTTC
>TRBJ2-1|few|.|TRBV7-2
CASSLAGVSSYNEQFF
TGTGCCAGCAGCTTAGCGGGAGTGAGCTCCTACAATGAGCAGTTCTTC
>TRBJ2-4|few|.|TRBV2
CASSAVGDRLAKNIQYF
TGTGCCAGCAGTGCCGTCGGCGACAGGCTAGCCAAAAACATTCAGTACTTC